The rows below give T cell receptor beta chains drawn from one sample of a study of naive and memory T cell subsets. Each CDR3 protein is one row after TCRdb ran MiXCR on the UMI-ligation and nested PCR reads. The sample yields 130,000 to 150,000 distinct CDR3 sequences, over 15% seen once. The sequenced material came from naive CD4+ T cells from blood. The receptors stem from a human donor in good health. CDR3s include the opening cysteine and the closing phenylalanine or tryptophan. Fields, in order: clone size, D gene, V gene, J gene, CDR3 DNA, CDR3 protein. D genes are given only for firm matches. Clone size is not always given. Where it is, it says once, few, many or a class for expanded clones.

size: .
D: .
V: TRBV18
J: TRBJ2-6
DNA: TGTGCCAGCTCACCAGGGTCCGGGGCCAACGTCCTGACTTTC
CDR3: CASSPGSGANVLTF

size: .
D: .
V: TRBV7-2
J: TRBJ2-3
DNA: TGTGCCAGCAGCTTAGTTGGGGCGACAGATACGCAGTATTTT
CDR3: CASSLVGATDTQYF

size: few
D: TRBD2
V: TRBV12-3/TRBV12-4
J: TRBJ2-7
DNA: TGTGCCAGCAGTAGACCTACTCGCGGGAGAGGCTACGAGCAGTACTTC
CDR3: CASSRPTRGRGYEQYF

size: .
D: TRBD1
V: TRBV10-3
J: TRBJ2-5
DNA: TGTGCCATCAGGGCGGACAGGGCAGGAGAGACCCAGTACTTC
CDR3: CAIRADRAGETQYF

size: few
D: TRBD2
V: TRBV2
J: TRBJ2-3
DNA: TGTGCCAGTCGACTAGCGGGAGCCGGCACAGATACGCAGTATTTT
CDR3: CASRLAGAGTDTQYF

size: .
D: .
V: TRBV18
J: TRBJ1-4
DNA: TGTGCCAGCTCGTCTCTTGCAACTAATGAAAGACTGTTTTTT
CDR3: CASSSLATNERLFF

size: .
D: TRBD1
V: TRBV25-1
J: TRBJ2-7
DNA: TGTGCCAGCAGCGGACAGGGTTTCGACGAGCAGTACTTC
CDR3: CASSGQGFDEQYF

size: .
D: TRBD1
V: TRBV2
J: TRBJ1-4
DNA: TGTGCCAGCAGTGAAAGACAGGGACGTGATGAAAAACTGTTTTTT
CDR3: CASSERQGRDEKLFF

size: .
D: TRBD2
V: TRBV7-2
J: TRBJ2-3
DNA: TGTGCCAGCAGCTTAGGACTAGCGGGAGGGACTAGCACAGATACGCAGTATTTT
CDR3: CASSLGLAGGTSTDTQYF

size: few
D: TRBD1
V: TRBV20-1
J: TRBJ1-2
DNA: TGCAGTGCTACCCGACAGGGGGCAGGGGGCTACACCTTC
CDR3: CSATRQGAGGYTF

size: .
D: .
V: TRBV6-1
J: TRBJ2-1
DNA: TGTGCCAGCATCCTAGCCCCTCAAGGTCTTGAGCAGTTCTTC
CDR3: CASILAPQGLEQFF

size: few
D: .
V: TRBV6-6
J: TRBJ1-2
DNA: TGTGCCAGCAGTTACGGGTTAGGAAATTACTATGGCTACACCTTC
CDR3: CASSYGLGNYYGYTF

size: .
D: .
V: TRBV28
J: TRBJ2-6
DNA: TGTGCCAGCAGTTTGACAAAGGCCAACGTCCTGACTTTC
CDR3: CASSLTKANVLTF

size: few
D: TRBD1
V: TRBV6-1
J: TRBJ1-3
DNA: TGTGCCAGCAGTGGCAAAGGGACAGGGCGCTCTGGAAACACCATATATTTT
CDR3: CASSGKGTGRSGNTIYF

size: many
D: .
V: TRBV7-2
J: TRBJ2-5
DNA: TGTGCCAGCACCCACCGATCGGGGAGCGAGACCCAGTACTTC
CDR3: CASTHRSGSETQYF

size: .
D: TRBD2
V: TRBV6-6
J: TRBJ2-7
DNA: TGTGCCAGCAGTAGGACTAGCGGGCCCTACGAGCAGTACTTC
CDR3: CASSRTSGPYEQYF

size: few
D: .
V: TRBV28
J: TRBJ2-3
DNA: TGTGCCAGCAGTGTGGTGGATACGCAGTATTTT
CDR3: CASSVVDTQYF

size: .
D: .
V: TRBV15
J: TRBJ2-5
DNA: TGTGCCACCAGCAGAGGACAGGCCCAAGAGACCCAGTACTTC
CDR3: CATSRGQAQETQYF

size: .
D: .
V: TRBV12-3/TRBV12-4
J: TRBJ2-1
DNA: TGTGCCAGCTACGCGAGACCCTCCTACAATGAGCAGTTCTTC
CDR3: CASYARPSYNEQFF

size: few
D: .
V: TRBV2
J: TRBJ1-1
DNA: TGTGCCAGCAGTGAACGACCGGGAACCTCCTATAACACTGAAGCTTTCTTT
CDR3: CASSERPGTSYNTEAFF

size: .
D: .
V: TRBV29-1
J: TRBJ2-1
DNA: TGCAGCGTCAGACCGGGCTCCTACAATGAGCAGTTCTTC
CDR3: CSVRPGSYNEQFF

size: .
D: .
V: TRBV3-1
J: TRBJ1-2
DNA: TGTGCCAGCAGCCCGTGGGGTCCGGCTAACTATGGCTACACCTTC
CDR3: CASSPWGPANYGYTF

size: few
D: TRBD2
V: TRBV4-1
J: TRBJ2-1
DNA: TGCGCCAGCAGCCAAGAGGGTCGGACTAGTGTATACAATGAGCAGTTCTTC
CDR3: CASSQEGRTSVYNEQFF

size: .
D: .
V: TRBV11-2
J: TRBJ2-3
DNA: TGTGCCAGCAGCTTAGATCACGAGGGCAGGGCGCAGTATTTT
CDR3: CASSLDHEGRAQYF